These 10 T cell receptor beta chains were sequenced from one sample in a study of CD8+ T cells in alopecia areata. Treatment: oral pan-JAK inhibitor, 5-10 mg twice daily. It was cDNA, reverse transcribed from extracted RNA, that served as the sequencing template. This table comes from immunoSEQ multiplex PCR, and its TCRdb copy is limited to in-frame clones, with some not included. The sample shows 200,000 to 250,000 clones, about three fifths of them seen only once. This sample comprised CD4+ T cells sorted from blood, obtained at week 4, from a patient treated with tofacitinib. All receptors derive from a human donor with alopecia areata.

This clone was found many times. Here the CDR3 DNA reads TGTGCCAGCAGCTTAGCTAGCGGGACTACTGACAATGAGCAGTTCTTC. Protein: CASSLASGTTDNEQFF. The chain uses TRBV7-2 and TRBJ2-1; 8 bases agree with TRBD2. Germline loops: CDR1 SGHTA, CDR2 FQGNSA. The CDR3 totals 16 residues. V was clipped by 0 bases and J by 5 bases; unmatched bases: 6.

This chain connects TRBV7-2 to TRBJ2-3; 12 bases fit TRBD2. This CDR3 has 17 residues. J lost 3 bases, V lost 5 bases, and 9 bases had no gene match. Germline CDR1 is SGHTA and CDR2 is FQGNSA. This CDR3 is CASSPLAGGAGTDTQYF. In nucleotides, the CDR3 is TGTGCCAGCAGCCCCCTAGCGGGGGGGGCCGGGACAGATACGCAGTATTTT.

V and J are TRBV29-1 and TRBJ2-7, with D perhaps matching TRBD1 (5 bases). Germline V gene sequence: CDR1 SQVTM, CDR2 ANQGSEA. V gave up 0 bases and J gave up 4 bases, with 10 bases separating them. The length of the CDR3 is 13 residues. CDR3 region: CSVEDRRGYEQYF. For the CDR3, the DNA is TGCAGCGTTGAAGATCGAAGGGGTTACGAGCAGTACTTC.

CDR3 nucleotides: TGTGCCAGCAGCTTTCGACTGTCTAATGAAAAACTGTTTTTT. This translates into CASSFRLSNEKLFF. This sequence joins TRBV7-8 and TRBJ1-4; D gene ambiguous. This CDR3 spans 14 amino acids. The ends were cut back, 3 bases at V and 3 bases at J, with 8 bases in the middle. The germline V gene has CDR1 SGHVS and CDR2 FQNEAQ.

This chain joins TRBV29-1 and TRBJ1-2; D may be TRBD1 (5 bases). V was pared by 7 bases and J by 4 bases, with 16 bases between. Germline loops: CDR1 SQVTM, CDR2 ANQGSEA. The CDR3 is 13 amino acids. The CDR3 coding sequence is TGCAGCGCCCCGGAGGGGAACCTCTATGGCTACACCTTC. This encodes CSAPEGNLYGYTF.

The V gene is TRBV13, the J gene TRBJ2-5; no clear D. The germline V gene has CDR1 PRHDT and CDR2 FYEKMQ (reference sequence). Trimming removed 5 bases at V and 5 bases at J, with 15 bases between. The CDR3 is 14 amino acids. CDR3 DNA: TGTGCCAGCAGCCCGCCTACGAGCAGGGAGACCCAGTACTTC. Amino acid sequence: CASSPPTSRETQYF.

J is TRBJ2-2 and V is TRBV5-4; the D is unclear. The CDR3 is made up of 12 amino acids. V lost 7 bases and J lost 7, with 11 bases in between. Germline V gives CDR1 SGHNT, CDR2 YYREEE (reference sequence). CDR3 sequence (DNA): TGTGCCAGCCGGCTTCAGGACGGGGAGCTGTTTTTT. Translating it yields CASRLQDGELFF.

The chain has TRBV30 and TRBJ1-2, with 7 bases fitting TRBD1. J gave up 7 bases and V 0 bases, and 11 bases lay outside the gene matches. The length of the CDR3 is 15 residues. Germline loops: CDR1 GTSNPN, CDR2 SVGIG (reference sequence). The chain's CDR3 is CAWSVLYRGRGGYTF. The CDR3 DNA is TGTGCCTGGAGTGTACTCTACAGGGGTAGGGGTGGCTACACCTTC.

This clone showed up just a few times. The chain has TRBV7-2 and TRBJ1-1, with 10 bases aligning to TRBD1. The CDR3 runs to 15 residues. Per the germline V gene, CDR1 is SGHTA and CDR2 is FQGNSA. V gave up 5 bases and J gave up 2 bases; unmatched junction bases: 5. The DNA of the CDR3 is TGTGCCAGCAGCCTCGGGACAGGGGCCAACACTGAAGCTTTCTTT. Its protein product is CASSLGTGANTEAFF.

The chain has TRBV30 and TRBJ1-3, with a possible D match to TRBD1 (5 bases). V dropped 5 bases and J dropped 0 bases, with 14 bases sitting between them. CDR3 length: 15 residues. Germline loops: CDR1 GTSNPN, CDR2 SVGIG (reference sequence). CDR3 nucleotides: TGTGCCTGGGCGCGAACAGGCCGCTCTGGAAACACCATATATTTT. Translating gives CAWARTGRSGNTIYF.